These 18 T cell receptor beta chains originate from one sample sequenced in a study of blood T cells in healthy people across ages. A J-beta primer mix and a sample-barcoded 5' primer were used in a second PCR of about 7 to 12 cycles. TCRdb re-analysed the 5' RACE reads in MiXCR, keeping a single row per CDR3 protein. The sample contains roughly 1.9 million distinct CDR3 sequences, roughly 43% of which appear only once. Sequenced sample: blood. The receptors come from a human donor in good health.

In DNA, the CDR3 is TGCAGTGCTAGAGGGTACATAGGGGCAGATACGCAGTATTTT. Protein product: CSARGYIGADTQYF. The chain recombines TRBV20-1 with TRBJ2-3; D is perhaps TRBD1 (5 bases). V was pared by 1 base and J by 4 bases, with 12 bases between. Germline V gene sequence: CDR1 DFQATT, CDR2 SNEGSKA (reference sequence). The CDR3 is 14 amino acids.

This clonotype was detected a few times. The rearrangement joins TRBV7-8 to TRBJ2-1; D is tentatively TRBD1 or TRBD2 (6 bases each). There are 18 residues in the CDR3. With 5 bases removed from V and 10 bases from J, the gap between germline ends came to 30 bases. The germline CDR1 and CDR2 sequences are SGHVS and FQNEAQ. The CDR3 is CASSHESGGSAGPGEQFF. In nucleotides, the CDR3 is TGTGCCAGCAGCCATGAGTCCGGGGGCAGCGCGGGCCCGGGGGAGCAGTTCTTC. The full variable domain, rest sourced from reference TRBV7-8 and TRBJ2-1, is GAGVSQSPRYKVAKRGQDVALRCDPISGHVSLFWYQQALGQGPEFLTYFQNEAQLDKSGLPSDRFFAERPEGSVSTLKIQRTQQEDSAVYLCASSHESGGSAGPGEQFFGPGTRLTVL.

The chain employs TRBV7-6 and TRBJ2-5; TRBD2 agrees at 10 bases. The ends lost 4 bases at V and 1 base at J; junction bases unmatched: 9. Germline lookup yields CDR1 SGHVS and CDR2 FNYEAQ. The CDR3 is 17 residues long. The CDR3 region has the DNA TGTGCCAGCAGCTCGTCTCCCGGGACTAGCGTCCAAGAGACCCAGTACTTC. Residues: CASSSSPGTSVQETQYF.

The V and J genes are TRBV7-6 and TRBJ2-1; TRBD2 matches 11 bases. The trim removed 5 bases at V and 4 bases at J, leaving 4 bases unmatched. This CDR3 contains 15 residues. Germline loops: CDR1 SGHVS, CDR2 FNYEAQ. The CDR3 sequence: CASSELAGEYNEQFF. DNA of the CDR3: TGTGCCAGCAGCGAACTAGCGGGGGAATACAATGAGCAGTTCTTC.

V usage is TRBV29-1 and J usage is TRBJ2-4; D not resolved. The CDR3 consists of 12 residues. CDR1 and CDR2 (germline): SQVTM, ANQGSEA. Trimming removed 6 bases from V and 0 bases from J, with 6 bases in between. CDR3 DNA sequence: TGCAGCGTCAGAATAGCCAAAAACATTCAGTACTTC. Its translation: CSVRIAKNIQYF. The full variable domain, rest sourced from reference TRBV29-1 and TRBJ2-4, is SAVISQKPSRDICQRGTSLTIQCQVDSQVTMMFWYRQQPGQSLTLIATANQGSEATYESGFVIDKFPISRPNLTFSTLTVSNMSPEDSSIYLCSVRIAKNIQYFGAGTRLSVL.

This chain uses TRBV29-1 with TRBJ1-1; 8 nucleotides align to TRBD1. Germline CDR1 SQVTM, CDR2 ANQGSEA. With 4 bases clipped from V and 7 bases from J, the junction kept 5 bases outside the gene matches. This CDR3 comprises 12 residues. As DNA, the CDR3 is TGCAGCGTTGGGGGCAGGGGGCTTGAAGCTTTCTTT. Amino acids: CSVGGRGLEAFF.

V and J are TRBV12-3 or TRBV12-4 and TRBJ2-7; the D gene could be TRBD1 or TRBD2 (5 bases each). This CDR3 spans 19 amino acids. Between the trimmed V and J ends, which lost 1 base and 3 bases, there was a span of 25 bases. The CDR3 loop reads CASSLGAVGAPQPYYEQYF. In DNA form, the CDR3 reads TGTGCCAGCAGTTTAGGAGCGGTAGGGGCCCCACAGCCTTACTACGAGCAGTACTTC.

In its sample, this clonotype was seen a few times. V usage is TRBV18 and J usage is TRBJ2-5, with 8 bases fitting TRBD2. The J call could be wrong; TRBJ2-7 is a better fit for the DNA end. Germline-derived CDR1 and CDR2 are KGHSH and LQKENI. The CDR3 contains 14 residues. The CDR3 spells CASSDGLADYEQYF. CDR3 in DNA: TGTGCCAGCTCAGACGGACTAGCCGACTACGAGCAGTACTTC.

This clonotype turned up a few times. The chain combines TRBV29-1 with TRBJ1-2; D ambiguous. CDR3 length equals 12 residues. V dropped 3 bases and J dropped 6 bases, with 11 bases sitting between them. Germline V CDR1 and CDR2: SQVTM, ANQGSEA. For the CDR3, the DNA is TGCAGCGTTGAGAGGCAGGATGATGGCTACACCTTC. This codes for CSVERQDDGYTF.

This clonotype was seen only once. This chain uses TRBV7-9 with TRBJ1-1, with 7 bases that match TRBD1. Germline CDR1 and CDR2: SEHNR and FQNEAQ (reference sequence). This CDR3 region has 15 residues. With 5 bases clipped from V and 5 bases from J, the junction kept 11 bases outside the gene matches. The CDR3 sequence: CASSLGGGAETEAFF. The CDR3 nucleotides read TGTGCCAGCAGCCTCGGAGGGGGCGCGGAGACTGAAGCTTTCTTT.

This clonotype has just a few counts. The chain carries TRBV20-1 and TRBJ2-4; D may be TRBD2 (5 bases). The CDR3 spans 15 residues. The V and J ends lost 2 bases and 0 bases respectively, with 11 bases between them. Germline V gene lookup returns CDR1 DFQATT and CDR2 SNEGSKA (reference sequence). CDR3 region: CSARLDGLAKNIQYF. In DNA form, the CDR3 reads TGCAGTGCTAGACTGGACGGACTAGCCAAAAACATTCAGTACTTC.

There are a few counts of this clonotype. The chain combines TRBV6-1 with TRBJ2-3; the D is unclear. The V end was cut by 4 bases, the J end by 0 bases, with 8 bases between. This CDR3 has 14 residues. The germline V gene encodes CDR1 MNHNS and CDR2 SASEGT. The CDR3 DNA sequence: TGTGCCAGCAGTGCTTTATATAGCACAGATACGCAGTATTTT. It is translated as CASSALYSTDTQYF.

The CDR3 protein is CASSPPVGPTGNYEQYF. The CDR3, as DNA: TGTGCCAGCAGTCCTCCGGTGGGGCCGACTGGTAACTACGAGCAGTACTTC. The V call is TRBV12-3 or TRBV12-4, the J call TRBJ2-7; a possible D gene is TRBD1 (5 bases). This CDR3 has 17 amino acids. V gave up 5 bases and J gave up 3 bases, with 23 bases separating them.

This clonotype occurred a few times. V is TRBV29-1 and J is TRBJ2-7; TRBD1 matches 9 bases. Looked up from germline, CDR1 is SQVTM and CDR2 is ANQGSEA. This CDR3 comprises 17 residues. Trimming at V came to 3 bases and at J to 7 bases, leaving 19 bases not matched to a gene. The CDR3 sequence is CSVEGGQGLALSGEQYF. The CDR3 nucleotides read TGCAGCGTTGAGGGGGGACAGGGACTCGCCTTATCTGGAGAGCAGTACTTC.

The genes are TRBV20-1 and TRBJ1-2; D is unclear. This CDR3 has 12 residues. Trimming pared 7 bases from V and 10 bases from J, leaving 19 bases between. CDR1 is DFQATT and CDR2 is SNEGSKA in the germline V gene (reference sequence). CDR3 nucleotide sequence: TGCAGTGGGGATCCTTCCCAGGATTCCTACACCTTC. It encodes CSGDPSQDSYTF.

The chain employs TRBV12-5 and TRBJ2-7; D may be TRBD1 or TRBD2 (6 bases each). Germline V gives CDR1 LGHNT, CDR2 FRNRAP. The V gene lost 3 bases and the J gene lost 5 bases, with 11 bases spanning the gap. This CDR3 is 13 amino acids long. The CDR3 DNA reads as TGTGCTAGTGGTTTTAGGGGGGCTCACGAGCAGTACTTC. Its protein is CASGFRGAHEQYF. The full variable domain, rest sourced from reference TRBV12-5 and TRBJ2-7, is DARVTQTPRHKVTEMGQEVTMRCQPILGHNTVFWYRQTMMQGLELLAYFRNRAPLDDSGMPKDRFSAEMPDATLATLKIQPSEPRDSAVYFCASGFRGAHEQYFGPGTRLTVT.

This clonotype was found many times. Its ends do not fully match the called genes, so a read error is possible. J is TRBJ2-1 and V is TRBV19; tentatively, D is TRBD1 (6 bases). The CDR3 spans 12 residues. The germline CDR1 and CDR2 sequences are LNHDA and SQIVND (reference sequence). CDR3 loop: CASSTQGNEQFF. The CDR3 bases are TGTGCCAGCAGTACACAGGGCAATGAGCAGTTCTTC.

The V call is TRBV20-1, the J call TRBJ2-3; D remains unclear. The CDR3 sequence is 14 residues long. The germline gives CDR1 DFQATT, CDR2 SNEGSKA (reference sequence). V shed 2 bases and J shed 2 bases, with 11 bases lying between them. The CDR3 DNA sequence: TGCAGTGCTAGAACGGCATCGAACACAGATACGCAGTATTTT. This sequence encodes CSARTASNTDTQYF.